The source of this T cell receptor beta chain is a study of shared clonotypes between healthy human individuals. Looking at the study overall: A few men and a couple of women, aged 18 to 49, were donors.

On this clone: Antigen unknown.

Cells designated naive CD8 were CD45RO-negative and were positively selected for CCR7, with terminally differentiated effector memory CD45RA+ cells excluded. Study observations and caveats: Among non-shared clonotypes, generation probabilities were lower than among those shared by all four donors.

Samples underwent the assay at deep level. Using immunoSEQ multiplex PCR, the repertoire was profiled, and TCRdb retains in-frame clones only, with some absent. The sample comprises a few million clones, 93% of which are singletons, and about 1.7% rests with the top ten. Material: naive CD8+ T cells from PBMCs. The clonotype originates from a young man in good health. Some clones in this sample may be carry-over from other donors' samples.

Here the CDR3 reads CASSQGWTGPNQPQHF. The CDR3 nucleotides read TGCGCCAGCAGCCAAGGGTGGACAGGACCGAATCAGCCCCAGCATTTT. The J gene is TRBJ1-5, the V gene TRBV4-1; TRBD1 matches at 7 bases. The CDR3 runs 16 residues. Germline V gene sequence: CDR1 MGHRA, CDR2 YSYEKL. V dropped 1 base and J dropped 4; count of bases not matched to a gene: 7.